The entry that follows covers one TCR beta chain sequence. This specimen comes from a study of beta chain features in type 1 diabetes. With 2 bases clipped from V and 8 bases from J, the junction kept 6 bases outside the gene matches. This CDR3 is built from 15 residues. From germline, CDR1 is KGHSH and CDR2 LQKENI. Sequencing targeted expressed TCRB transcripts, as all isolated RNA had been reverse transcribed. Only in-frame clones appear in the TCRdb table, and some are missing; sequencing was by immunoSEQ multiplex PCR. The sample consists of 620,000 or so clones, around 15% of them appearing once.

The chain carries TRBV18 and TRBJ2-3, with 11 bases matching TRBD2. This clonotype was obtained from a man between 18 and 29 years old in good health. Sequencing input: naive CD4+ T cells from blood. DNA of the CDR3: TGTGCCAGCTCACCAGGGCTAGCGGGAGGAGGTACGCAGTATTTT. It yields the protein CASSPGLAGGGTQYF.